This T cell receptor beta chain was sequenced in a study of OX40 agonist ivuxolimab in advanced cancers. The CDR3 has 20 amino acids. With V trimmed by 1 base and J by 0 bases, 12 bases remained unmatched. Germline lookup yields CDR1 SGDLS and CDR2 YYNGEE. This table comes from immunoSEQ multiplex PCR, and its TCRdb copy is limited to in-frame clones, with some not included. The sample lists 84,000 or so clones, 94% occurring once. The TCR was taken from an adult with an advanced solid tumor such as melanoma, head and neck, liver or kidney cancer. The sequencing here drew on CD4+ or CD8+ T cells sorted from blood, taken in a trial of the OX40 agonist ivuxolimab. J is TRBJ2-2 and V is TRBV9, with 10 bases fitting TRBD1. CDR3 loop: CASSVSSPGTGASNTGELFF. The CDR3 bases are TGTGCCAGCAGCGTATCGTCGCCCGGGACAGGGGCTTCGAACACCGGGGAGCTGTTTTTT.